The 31 T cell receptor beta chains in this list originate from one sample, sequenced in a study of shared clonotypes between healthy human individuals. Generated by immunoSEQ multiplex PCR, the TCRdb table keeps only in-frame clones and is missing some. The table records some 1 million clones, roughly 80% of them present only once. Sequenced: memory CD4+ T cells sorted from blood. Subset specified: CD45RA-negative fraction. These receptors all stem from a man aged 18 to 29 in good health.

This CDR3 reads CAWNAGVYEQYF. The CDR3 DNA is TGTGCCTGGAACGCGGGGGTGTACGAGCAGTACTTC. This sequence joins TRBV30 and TRBJ2-7; 7 positions match TRBD2. This CDR3 is 12 amino acids long. V gave up 4 bases and J gave up 4 bases; unmatched junction bases: 4. From germline, CDR1 is GTSNPN and CDR2 SVGIG (reference sequence).

The rearrangement joins TRBV19 to TRBJ2-7; D might be TRBD1 (5 bases). CDR3 length: 18 residues. CDR1 and CDR2 (germline): LNHDA, SQIVND (reference sequence). Trimming removed 5 bases from V and 2 bases from J, with 25 bases in between. In DNA, the CDR3 is TGTGCCAGTAGTTCAAGATTAGGGGCACAGAGGAACACCTACGAGCAGTACTTC. Its translation: CASSSRLGAQRNTYEQYF.

This clone was recorded only once. The CDR3 region is CASRDRGADGYTF. DNA for the CDR3: TGTGCCAGCCGGGACAGGGGGGCGGATGGCTACACCTTC. The V and J genes are TRBV28 and TRBJ1-2, with 11 bases matching TRBD1. This CDR3 spans 13 amino acids. V gave up 8 bases and J gave up 6 bases; unmatched junction bases: 5. Germline CDR1 MDHEN, CDR2 SYDVKM.

The V gene is TRBV6-1, the J gene TRBJ1-5, with 7 bases matching TRBD1. The trim removed 6 bases at V and 3 bases at J, leaving 5 bases unmatched. CDR1 MNHNS and CDR2 SASEGT come from the germline V gene. There are 14 residues in the CDR3. The DNA of the CDR3 is TGTGCCAGCAGAGCCGGGACAGCCAATCAGCCCCAGCATTTT. The encoded protein is CASRAGTANQPQHF.

This sequence joins TRBV2 and TRBJ2-7, with D possibly being TRBD1 (6 bases). CDR1 and CDR2 (germline): SNHLY, FYNNEI. CDR3 length: 15 residues. V shed 6 bases and J shed 0 bases, with 15 bases lying between them. The chain's CDR3 is CASSDGTRDSYEQYF. CDR3 DNA: TGTGCCAGCAGCGACGGGACACGAGACTCCTACGAGCAGTACTTC.

Regarding this clone: The sample holds other DNA sequences that translate to the same CDR3. The V gene is TRBV7-9, the J gene TRBJ2-7; a possible D gene is TRBD2 (6 bases). V was shortened by 0 bases and J by 6 bases, with 9 bases between the two germline ends. The CDR3 has 13 amino acids. Germline CDR1 reads SEHNR; CDR2 reads FQNEAQ (reference sequence). CDR3 coding DNA: TGTGCCAGCAGCTTAGCGGGGACTCGCGAGCAGTACTTC. Translation gives CASSLAGTREQYF. Full variable domain (remainder filled in from reference TRBV7-9 and TRBJ2-7): DTGVSQNPRHKITKRGQNVTFRCDPISEHNRLYWYRQTLGQGPEFLTYFQNEAQLEKSRLLSDRFSAERPKGSFSTLEIQRTEQGDSAMYLCASSLAGTREQYFGPGTRLTVT.

The chain is built from TRBV30 and TRBJ1-2; the D is unclear. The CDR3 is 14 residues long. CDR1 and CDR2 (germline): GTSNPN, SVGIG (reference sequence). V was pared by 1 base and J by 4 bases, with 13 bases between. The CDR3 DNA is TGTGCCTGGAGTGGGCGGGGTATCGGCTATGGCTACACCTTC. It codes for CAWSGRGIGYGYTF. Together with reference TRBV30 and TRBJ1-2, the CDR3 gives the full variable domain: SQTIHQWPATLVQPVGSPLSLECTVEGTSNPNLYWYRQAAGRGLQLLFYSVGIGQISSEVPQNLSASRPQDRQFILSSKKLLLSDSGFYLCAWSGRGIGYGYTFGSGTRLTVV.

Regarding this clone: At the DNA level, this CDR3 is encoded by other sequences in the same sample as well. The CDR3 DNA reads as TGTGCCAGCAGCCCTAGTAGGGACACTGAAGCTTTCTTT. Translation gives CASSPSRDTEAFF. The V gene is TRBV7-9, the J gene TRBJ1-1, with D unclear. Trimming removed 5 bases at V and 3 bases at J, with 10 bases between. The CDR3 is 13 residues long. Per the germline V gene, CDR1 is SEHNR and CDR2 is FQNEAQ (reference sequence). Complete variable domain (other parts from reference TRBV7-9 and TRBJ1-1): DTGVSQNPRHKITKRGQNVTFRCDPISEHNRLYWYRQTLGQGPEFLTYFQNEAQLEKSRLLSDRFSAERPKGSFSTLEIQRTEQGDSAMYLCASSPSRDTEAFFGQGTRLTVV.

The rearrangement uses TRBV28 and TRBJ2-1, with 7 nucleotides matching TRBD1. The junction had 9 bases not matched to a gene; V was cut back by 6 bases and J by 7 bases. CDR1 MDHEN and CDR2 SYDVKM come from the germline V gene. The CDR3 runs 14 residues. CDR3 in DNA: TGTGCCAGCAGACAGGGGCAAGTGCGAAATGAGCAGTTCTTC. This gives the protein CASRQGQVRNEQFF.

The rearrangement joins TRBV7-2 to TRBJ1-4; no definite D call. Trimming took off 5 bases at V and 0 bases at J, with 10 bases between the two ends. Germline CDR1 reads SGHTA; CDR2 reads FQGNSA. The CDR3 loop spans 15 amino acids. CDR3 amino acids: CASSVNSATNEKLFF. DNA of the CDR3: TGTGCCAGCAGCGTAAACAGTGCAACTAATGAAAAACTGTTTTTT. Looking up the rest from reference TRBV7-2 and TRBJ1-4 gives the full variable domain: GAGVSQSPSNKVTEKGKDVELRCDPISGHTALYWYRQSLGQGLEFLIYFQGNSAPDKSGLPSDRFSAERTGGSVSTLTIQRTQQEDSAVYLCASSVNSATNEKLFFGSGTQLSVL.

The rearrangement links TRBV29-1 to TRBJ1-4; TRBD1 might be the D (5 bases). This CDR3 has 13 residues. Germline lookup yields CDR1 SQVTM and CDR2 ANQGSEA. V was pared by 8 bases and J by 8 bases, with 18 bases between. The CDR3 sequence: CSSKGEAGEKLFF. The CDR3 DNA reads as TGCAGCTCTAAAGGGGAGGCGGGCGAAAAACTGTTTTTT.

The chain recombines TRBV5-4 with TRBJ2-1, with 8 nucleotides matching TRBD2. Germline lookup yields CDR1 SGHNT and CDR2 YYREEE (reference sequence). Trimming at V came to 3 bases and at J to 0 bases, leaving 8 bases not matched to a gene. The CDR3 totals 17 residues. The CDR3 DNA reads TGTGCCAGCAGCTCCCGACTAGCGCGGAGCTCCTACAATGAGCAGTTCTTC. It is translated as CASSSRLARSSYNEQFF.

The rearrangement links TRBV19 to TRBJ2-7, with 7 nucleotides matching TRBD1. The trim removed 6 bases at V and 2 bases at J, leaving 4 bases unmatched. CDR1 LNHDA and CDR2 SQIVND come from the germline V gene (reference sequence). The CDR3 is made up of 13 amino acids. In DNA, the CDR3 is TGTGCCAGTAGCCGGGACAGCACCTACGAGCAGTACTTC. Its translation: CASSRDSTYEQYF.

The chain uses TRBV5-1 and TRBJ2-3, with TRBD2 identical over 7 bases. Germline V gene data show CDR1 as SGHRS and CDR2 as YFSETQ. Losses at the gene ends were 7 bases for V and 1 base for J; bases not matched to a gene: 9. This CDR3 comprises 15 residues. CDR3 loop: CASGVVAGGTDTQYF. CDR3 nucleotides: TGCGCCAGCGGGGTGGTGGCGGGAGGCACAGATACGCAGTATTTT.

The V gene is TRBV5-6, the J gene TRBJ2-3, with 7 positions matching TRBD1. From germline, CDR1 is SGHDT and CDR2 YYEEEE. The CDR3 loop spans 13 amino acids. Trimming cost V 9 bases and J 4 bases; bases outside gene matches: 8. The CDR3 spells CATNDRVSDTQYF. DNA of the CDR3: TGTGCCACTAACGACAGGGTATCAGATACGCAGTATTTT.

This clone was seen at least ten times. The rearrangement joins TRBV6-1 to TRBJ1-1; D gene ambiguous. Trimming left V 8 bases short and J 0 bases short, with 10 bases between. Germline-derived CDR1 and CDR2 are MNHNS and SASEGT. CDR3 size: 13 residues. The DNA of the CDR3 is TGTGCCAGCTTACGAGGGATGAACACTGAAGCTTTCTTT. Its translation: CASLRGMNTEAFF.

The rearrangement uses TRBV5-1 and TRBJ1-4; unclear D gene. Germline CDR1 SGHRS, CDR2 YFSETQ. The V end lost 0 bases, the J end lost 2 bases, and 8 bases lay between the germline ends. This CDR3 is 15 amino acids long. CDR3 residues: CASSLVAGTNEKLFF. The CDR3 DNA reads as TGCGCCAGCAGCTTGGTGGCAGGCACTAATGAAAAACTGTTTTTT.

The chain employs TRBV5-8 and TRBJ2-5, with 14 bases matching TRBD2. This CDR3 comprises 16 residues. The V gene end was trimmed by 1 base and the J gene end by 2 bases; junction bases not matched to a gene: 1. Germline V gene data show CDR1 as SGHTS and CDR2 as YDEGEE. DNA of the CDR3: TGTGCCAGCAGCTTGAGACTAGCGGGGGGGCAAGAGACCCAGTACTTC. Translated, it gives CASSLRLAGGQETQYF. The variable domain in full, completed from reference TRBV5-8 and TRBJ2-5, reads EAGVTQSPTHLIKTRGQQATLRCSPISGHTSVYWYQQALGLGLQFLLWYDEGEERNRGNFPPRFSGRQFPNYSSELNVNALELEDSALYLCASSLRLAGGQETQYFGPGTRLLVL.

The chain has TRBV25-1 and TRBJ1-2; D unclear. The CDR3 loop spans 14 amino acids. CDR1 is MGHDK, CDR2 SYGVNS, per germline. V lost 1 base and J 4 bases, leaving 10 bases between the germline ends. The CDR3 is CASSESQALYGYTF. The CDR3 nucleotides are TGTGCCAGCAGTGAATCCCAGGCCCTCTATGGCTACACCTTC.

The J gene is TRBJ2-3, the V gene TRBV10-3, with 9 bases that match TRBD2. The CDR3 covers 17 residues. After removal of 0 bases from V and 3 bases from J, the junction contained 7 bases not matched to a gene. CDR1 and CDR2 (germline): ENHRY, SYGVKD. The DNA of the CDR3 is TGTGCCATCAGTGAGTCCCGGGCGGGGGGGAATACAGATACGCAGTATTTT. This sequence encodes CAISESRAGGNTDTQYF.

The chain joins TRBV30 to TRBJ2-1; a possible D gene is TRBD2 (5 bases). This CDR3 has 13 amino acids. With 0 bases removed from V and 5 bases from J, the gap between germline ends came to 8 bases. Germline V gene sequence: CDR1 GTSNPN, CDR2 SVGIG (reference sequence). The CDR3 nucleotides read TGTGCCTGGAGTGTAGGAGCGGACAATGAGCAGTTCTTC. It translates to CAWSVGADNEQFF.

This chain connects TRBV5-1 to TRBJ2-5, with 11 positions matching TRBD2. The V gene's germline CDR1 is SGHRS and CDR2 YFSETQ. The CDR3 extends over 18 amino acids. J gave up 1 base and V 3 bases, and 11 bases lay outside the gene matches. Here the CDR3 reads CASSSLSPGTSGQETQYF. DNA for the CDR3: TGCGCCAGCAGCTCCCTTTCCCCCGGGACTAGCGGCCAAGAGACCCAGTACTTC.

This clone was recorded only once. This chain uses TRBV9 with TRBJ2-1; TRBD2 matches 10 bases. In germline, CDR1 is SGDLS, CDR2 YYNGEE. V lost 4 bases, J lost 5 bases, and 9 bases stayed unmatched. This CDR3 spans 16 amino acids. In DNA, the CDR3 is TGTGCCAGCAGCCCGAGGGGGCTAGCGGGAGACAATGAGCAGTTCTTC. As protein: CASSPRGLAGDNEQFF.

V gene TRBV14 combines with J gene TRBJ1-1; 11 nucleotides line up with TRBD1. Trimming removed 5 bases from V and 4 bases from J; junction bases left unmatched: 3. This CDR3 has 14 residues. Looked up from germline, CDR1 is SGHDN and CDR2 is FVKESK. The CDR3 nucleotides read TGTGCCAGCAGCTTCGGACAGGGGGCCACTGAAGCTTTCTTT. Amino acid sequence: CASSFGQGATEAFF. Looking up the rest from reference TRBV14 and TRBJ1-1 gives the full variable domain: EAGVTQFPSHSVIEKGQTVTLRCDPISGHDNLYWYRRVMGKEIKFLLHFVKESKQDESGMPNNRFLAERTGGTYSTLKVQPAELEDSGVYFCASSFGQGATEAFFGQGTRLTVV.

The chain employs TRBV5-1 and TRBJ1-1, with D uncertain. Germline V CDR1 and CDR2: SGHRS, YFSETQ. This CDR3 is 14 amino acids long. Trimming cost V 1 base and J 4 bases, with 11 bases left between them. CDR3 amino acids: CASSLTDEGTEAFF. CDR3 in DNA: TGCGCCAGCAGCTTGACAGACGAGGGCACTGAAGCTTTCTTT.

For this clone: Within the sample, other DNA sequences also encode this same CDR3. CDR3 nucleotides: TGCGCCAGCAGCTTGGTTCCAGGCTCCTACGAGCAGTACTTC. This translates into CASSLVPGSYEQYF. V and J are TRBV5-1 and TRBJ2-7, with D uncertain. There are 14 residues in the CDR3. Per germline, CDR1 SGHRS and CDR2 YFSETQ. Between the trimmed V and J ends, which lost 0 bases and 0 bases, there was a span of 7 bases.

This clone was seen just once. CDR3 sequence: CSVDAQGARDTEAFF. DNA for the CDR3: TGCAGCGTTGACGCGCAGGGGGCTAGGGACACTGAAGCTTTCTTT. This chain connects TRBV29-1 to TRBJ1-1, with 8 bases fitting TRBD1. Losses at the gene ends were 3 bases for V and 3 bases for J; bases not matched to a gene: 9. CDR1 and CDR2 from the germline V gene are SQVTM and ANQGSEA. This CDR3 spans 15 amino acids. Variable domain in full (rest from reference TRBV29-1 and TRBJ1-1): SAVISQKPSRDICQRGTSLTIQCQVDSQVTMMFWYRQQPGQSLTLIATANQGSEATYESGFVIDKFPISRPNLTFSTLTVSNMSPEDSSIYLCSVDAQGARDTEAFFGQGTRLTVV.

This rearrangement joins TRBV10-3 to TRBJ2-7; D uncertain. V gave up 10 bases and J gave up 0 bases, with 4 bases separating them. The CDR3 consists of 10 residues. Per the germline V gene, CDR1 is ENHRY and CDR2 is SYGVKD. Here the CDR3 reads CATGSYEQYF. Written as DNA, the CDR3 is TGTGCCACCGGCTCCTACGAGCAGTACTTC.

The V call is TRBV5-6, the J call TRBJ2-2; D call uncertain. This CDR3 region has 14 residues. V was cut by 4 bases and J by 4 bases, with 11 bases left in between. Germline lookup yields CDR1 SGHDT and CDR2 YYEEEE. CDR3 region: CASSRALITGELFF. CDR3 in DNA: TGTGCCAGCAGCCGGGCCCTAATCACCGGGGAGCTGTTTTTT. Based on the CDR3 plus reference TRBV5-6 and TRBJ2-2, the full variable domain is DAGVTQSPTHLIKTRGQQVTLRCSPKSGHDTVSWYQQALGQGPQFIFQYYEEEERQRGNFPDRFSGHQFPNYSSELNVNALLLGDSALYLCASSRALITGELFFGEGSRLTVL.

This clone was found once. The chain uses TRBV7-9 and TRBJ2-7, with TRBD2 matching 11 bases. CDR1 is SEHNR, CDR2 FQNEAQ, per germline (reference sequence). The CDR3 is 16 residues long. Germline trimming cut 3 bases from V and 0 bases from J; bases unmatched to any gene: 4. CDR3 amino acids: CASSFGSGGASYEQYF. Here the CDR3 DNA reads TGTGCCAGCAGCTTCGGTAGCGGGGGGGCCTCCTACGAGCAGTACTTC.

This clone came up a few times. This same CDR3 is encoded by further DNA sequences in the sample. The V gene is TRBV30, the J gene TRBJ2-5; D is unclear. Trimming took off 3 bases at V and 1 base at J, with 9 bases between the two ends. From germline, CDR1 is GTSNPN and CDR2 SVGIG (reference sequence). This CDR3 spans 13 amino acids. The CDR3 here is CAWSSGIQETQYF. The CDR3 DNA sequence: TGTGCCTGGAGCAGTGGCATCCAAGAGACCCAGTACTTC.